These T cell receptor beta chains were read from a single sample in a study of T cells in Graves' hyperthyroidism and ophthalmopathy. TCRdb processed the multiplex PCR reads anew with MiXCR; each CDR3 protein has one entry. There are under 350,000 distinct CDR3 sequences in the sample; roughly 20% occur only once, and under 55% lies in the top ten. Sequencing used blood. Receptors originate from a woman between 50 and 59 years old with Graves' hyperthyroidism. Both conserved end residues are part of each CDR3. Each record gives: V gene, CDR3 length, clone size, J gene, D gene, CDR3 DNA, CDR3 protein. D genes are given only for firm matches. Clone sizes are given selectively: once, few, many, or a class where the clone is expanded.

v_call: TRBV5-1; cdr3_length: 16; clone_size: .; j_call: TRBJ2-1; d_call: TRBD1; cdr3_nt: TGCGCCAGCTCCTGGGGAACAGGGGGGTCCTACAATGAGCAGTTCTTC; cdr3_aa: CASSWGTGGSYNEQFF
v_call: TRBV5-6; cdr3_length: 14; clone_size: .; j_call: TRBJ1-1; d_call: .; cdr3_nt: TGTGCCAGCAGCCGGGGGGCAGGGACGATTGAAGCTTTCTTT; cdr3_aa: CASSRGAGTIEAFF
v_call: TRBV5-1; cdr3_length: 14; clone_size: many; j_call: TRBJ2-7; d_call: .; cdr3_nt: TGCGCCAGCAGCTTGGAACCGTCCACCTACGAGCAGTACTTC; cdr3_aa: CASSLEPSTYEQYF
v_call: TRBV6-1; cdr3_length: 13; clone_size: few; j_call: TRBJ1-2; d_call: .; cdr3_nt: TGTGCCAGCAGTTCCCAGGGGAAGGATGGCTACACCTTC; cdr3_aa: CASSSQGKDGYTF
v_call: TRBV7-9; cdr3_length: 15; clone_size: few; j_call: TRBJ2-4; d_call: TRBD1; cdr3_nt: TGTGCCAGCAGCTTAGAGGGACAGGAGGAAAACATTCAGTACTTC; cdr3_aa: CASSLEGQEENIQYF
v_call: TRBV20-1; cdr3_length: 12; clone_size: few; j_call: TRBJ2-7; d_call: .; cdr3_nt: TGCAGTGCTAGAGATGGTACCTACGAGCAGTACTTC; cdr3_aa: CSARDGTYEQYF
v_call: TRBV18; cdr3_length: 14; clone_size: .; j_call: TRBJ2-2; d_call: .; cdr3_nt: TGTGCCAGCTCACCCGAGATGGGCACCGGGGAGCTGTTTTTT; cdr3_aa: CASSPEMGTGELFF
v_call: TRBV9; cdr3_length: 14; clone_size: many; j_call: TRBJ1-6; d_call: TRBD1; cdr3_nt: TGTGCCAGCAGCGCTGGGACAGGGGAACAACCCCTCCACTTT; cdr3_aa: CASSAGTGEQPLHF
v_call: TRBV6-1; cdr3_length: 12; clone_size: few; j_call: TRBJ1-2; d_call: .; cdr3_nt: TGTGCCAGTACACAGGGAGGTGACGGCTACACCTTC; cdr3_aa: CASTQGGDGYTF
v_call: TRBV24-1; cdr3_length: 17; clone_size: .; j_call: TRBJ2-2; d_call: TRBD2; cdr3_nt: TGTGCCACCAGTGACGAAAGGACTAGCGGTTACACCGGGGAGCTGTTTTTT; cdr3_aa: CATSDERTSGYTGELFF
v_call: TRBV10-3; cdr3_length: 12; clone_size: .; j_call: TRBJ1-6; d_call: .; cdr3_nt: TGTGCCATCAGTGAGGGTCGCTCACCCCTCCACTTT; cdr3_aa: CAISEGRSPLHF
v_call: TRBV7-2; cdr3_length: 19; clone_size: many; j_call: TRBJ2-6; d_call: TRBD2; cdr3_nt: TGTGCCAGCAGCAAAAAAAGTCTAGCGGCACCCTCTGGGGCCAACGTCCTGACTTTC; cdr3_aa: CASSKKSLAAPSGANVLTF
v_call: TRBV20-1; cdr3_length: 12; clone_size: many; j_call: TRBJ1-2; d_call: .; cdr3_nt: TGCAGTGCCCCAACAGGATCGGGAGGCTACACCTTC; cdr3_aa: CSAPTGSGGYTF
v_call: TRBV6-1; cdr3_length: 15; clone_size: .; j_call: TRBJ1-2; d_call: TRBD1; cdr3_nt: TGTGCCAGCAGCAAGGGACAGGGGACTAACTATGGCTACACCTTC; cdr3_aa: CASSKGQGTNYGYTF
v_call: TRBV28; cdr3_length: 13; clone_size: .; j_call: TRBJ2-7; d_call: .; cdr3_nt: TGTGCCAGCAGACGGACGGATACCTACGAGCAGTACTTC; cdr3_aa: CASRRTDTYEQYF
v_call: TRBV12-3/TRBV12-4; cdr3_length: 19; clone_size: many; j_call: TRBJ2-3; d_call: TRBD2; cdr3_nt: TGTGCCAGCACCCGGGGGGGGACTAGCGGGGGTCAGCACACAGATACGCAGTATTTT; cdr3_aa: CASTRGGTSGGQHTDTQYF
v_call: TRBV28; cdr3_length: 15; clone_size: .; j_call: TRBJ2-2; d_call: TRBD1; cdr3_nt: TGTGCCAGCAGTCCAGGGACAGGGAGTGCCGGGGAGCTGTTTTTT; cdr3_aa: CASSPGTGSAGELFF
v_call: TRBV6-2/TRBV6-3; cdr3_length: 16; clone_size: .; j_call: TRBJ2-1; d_call: TRBD2; cdr3_nt: TGTGCCAGCAGTTACGCAGGACTAGCGGGAGGCAATGAGCAGTTCTTC; cdr3_aa: CASSYAGLAGGNEQFF
v_call: TRBV4-1; cdr3_length: 17; clone_size: .; j_call: TRBJ2-5; d_call: TRBD2; cdr3_nt: TGCGCCAGCAGCCTCGGGAGGAGCGGGGTCTCCGGGGAGACCCAGTACTTC; cdr3_aa: CASSLGRSGVSGETQYF
v_call: TRBV7-6; cdr3_length: 12; clone_size: .; j_call: TRBJ1-1; d_call: TRBD1; cdr3_nt: TGTGCCAGCAGCTCCCCTCAGGGGGTAGCTTTCTTT; cdr3_aa: CASSSPQGVAFF
v_call: TRBV18; cdr3_length: 12; clone_size: many; j_call: TRBJ1-2; d_call: .; cdr3_nt: TGTGCCAGCTCACCAGAAGGCTATGGCTACACCTTC; cdr3_aa: CASSPEGYGYTF
v_call: TRBV12-3/TRBV12-4; cdr3_length: 15; clone_size: .; j_call: TRBJ2-3; d_call: .; cdr3_nt: TGTGCCAGCAGTTTATGGGGGGCCAGCGCAGATACGCAGTATTTT; cdr3_aa: CASSLWGASADTQYF
v_call: TRBV13; cdr3_length: 15; clone_size: many; j_call: TRBJ2-7; d_call: .; cdr3_nt: TGTGCCAGCAGCGGAACTGGACTATCTGACTACGAGCAGTACTTC; cdr3_aa: CASSGTGLSDYEQYF
v_call: TRBV10-2; cdr3_length: 16; clone_size: few; j_call: TRBJ2-7; d_call: .; cdr3_nt: TGCGCCAGCAGTGACGAAGCGGACGATATATCCTACGAGCAGTACTTC; cdr3_aa: CASSDEADDISYEQYF
v_call: TRBV5-1; cdr3_length: 13; clone_size: many; j_call: TRBJ2-3; d_call: .; cdr3_nt: TGCGCCAGCAGCCCGGAATCTGTGGATACGCAGTATTTT; cdr3_aa: CASSPESVDTQYF
v_call: TRBV30; cdr3_length: 13; clone_size: .; j_call: TRBJ2-3; d_call: TRBD2; cdr3_nt: TGTGCCTGGACTAGCGGAAACACAGATACGCAGTATTTT; cdr3_aa: CAWTSGNTDTQYF
v_call: TRBV7-6; cdr3_length: 15; clone_size: .; j_call: TRBJ2-1; d_call: TRBD2; cdr3_nt: TGTGCCAGCAGCCTTAGCGGGGGTCGTCTGGATGAGCAGTTCTTC; cdr3_aa: CASSLSGGRLDEQFF
v_call: TRBV5-1; cdr3_length: 15; clone_size: few; j_call: TRBJ2-7; d_call: TRBD1; cdr3_nt: TGCGCCAGCAGCTTCCTCAGGGGGCACAACTACGAGCAGTACTTC; cdr3_aa: CASSFLRGHNYEQYF
v_call: TRBV9; cdr3_length: 17; clone_size: .; j_call: TRBJ2-1; d_call: TRBD1; cdr3_nt: TGTGCCAGCAGCCCACCAGGACAGGGGATAATGTACAATGAGCAGTTCTTC; cdr3_aa: CASSPPGQGIMYNEQFF
v_call: TRBV12-3/TRBV12-4; cdr3_length: 13; clone_size: .; j_call: TRBJ1-4; d_call: .; cdr3_nt: TGTGCCAGCAGTCTCGGGGGCTTTGAAAAACTGTTTTTT; cdr3_aa: CASSLGGFEKLFF
v_call: TRBV7-9; cdr3_length: 12; clone_size: many; j_call: TRBJ1-5; d_call: .; cdr3_nt: TGTGCCAGCAGCTATCCGAATCAGCCCCAGCATTTT; cdr3_aa: CASSYPNQPQHF
v_call: TRBV6-1; cdr3_length: 15; clone_size: .; j_call: TRBJ1-5; d_call: TRBD1; cdr3_nt: TGTGCCAGCAACATGGACAGGGTGGGCAATCAGCCCCAGCATTTT; cdr3_aa: CASNMDRVGNQPQHF
v_call: TRBV27; cdr3_length: 12; clone_size: .; j_call: TRBJ2-1; d_call: TRBD1; cdr3_nt: TGTGCCAGCAGTACAGGGGGTGATGAGCAGTTCTTC; cdr3_aa: CASSTGGDEQFF
v_call: TRBV3-1; cdr3_length: 13; clone_size: many; j_call: TRBJ2-7; d_call: .; cdr3_nt: TGTGCCAGCAGCCGGGCAGGGAGAGGGGAGCAGTACTTC; cdr3_aa: CASSRAGRGEQYF
v_call: TRBV2; cdr3_length: 14; clone_size: many; j_call: TRBJ1-5; d_call: .; cdr3_nt: TGTGCCAGCAGTGAGCAGGGGTTGGATCAGCCCCAGCATTTT; cdr3_aa: CASSEQGLDQPQHF
v_call: TRBV25-1; cdr3_length: 14; clone_size: .; j_call: TRBJ2-5; d_call: .; cdr3_nt: TGTGCCAGCAGTCCCTGGGGGGGCTCGGAGACCCAGTACTTC; cdr3_aa: CASSPWGGSETQYF
v_call: TRBV7-3; cdr3_length: 17; clone_size: few; j_call: TRBJ2-5; d_call: .; cdr3_nt: TGTGCCAGCAGCTCCGGCCCCCATGGGGGGCCTCAAGAGACCCAGTACTTC; cdr3_aa: CASSSGPHGGPQETQYF
v_call: TRBV12-3/TRBV12-4; cdr3_length: 15; clone_size: .; j_call: TRBJ2-1; d_call: .; cdr3_nt: TGTGCCAGCAGCCTGACTCCACCCCTTAACAATGAGCAGTTCTTC; cdr3_aa: CASSLTPPLNNEQFF
v_call: TRBV5-1; cdr3_length: 16; clone_size: .; j_call: TRBJ1-1; d_call: .; cdr3_nt: TGCGCCAGCAGCGGTAACACAGGCTTCGGGAACACTGAAGCTTTCTTT; cdr3_aa: CASSGNTGFGNTEAFF
v_call: TRBV29-1; cdr3_length: 13; clone_size: .; j_call: TRBJ2-3; d_call: .; cdr3_nt: TGCAGCGTTGACGGAACAGGGTTTGATACGCAGTATTTT; cdr3_aa: CSVDGTGFDTQYF
v_call: TRBV7-8; cdr3_length: 16; clone_size: many; j_call: TRBJ2-1; d_call: TRBD2; cdr3_nt: TGTGCCAGCAGCTTACGGCTAGCGGGTTACTACAATGAGCAGTTCTTC; cdr3_aa: CASSLRLAGYYNEQFF
v_call: TRBV29-1; cdr3_length: 13; clone_size: many; j_call: TRBJ1-1; d_call: .; cdr3_nt: TGCAGCGTTGAGGGCGGACGGAACACTGAAGCTTTCTTT; cdr3_aa: CSVEGGRNTEAFF
v_call: TRBV20-1; cdr3_length: 13; clone_size: many; j_call: TRBJ2-7; d_call: .; cdr3_nt: TGCAGTGCTAGAGATGGGGAAGACTACGAGCAGTACTTC; cdr3_aa: CSARDGEDYEQYF
v_call: TRBV20-1; cdr3_length: 12; clone_size: .; j_call: TRBJ1-5; d_call: .; cdr3_nt: TGCAGTGCCCGACAAAGCAATCAGCCCCAGCATTTT; cdr3_aa: CSARQSNQPQHF
v_call: TRBV6-1; cdr3_length: 14; clone_size: few; j_call: TRBJ1-5; d_call: .; cdr3_nt: TGTGCCAGCAGTTCACAGGGCAGCGGTCAGCCCCAGCATTTT; cdr3_aa: CASSSQGSGQPQHF
v_call: TRBV28; cdr3_length: 15; clone_size: .; j_call: TRBJ1-1; d_call: .; cdr3_nt: TGTGCCAGCAACTTATGGTCAGGGGCGCGGACTGAAGCTTTCTTT; cdr3_aa: CASNLWSGARTEAFF
v_call: TRBV7-9; cdr3_length: 14; clone_size: many; j_call: TRBJ2-5; d_call: .; cdr3_nt: TGTGCCAGCAGCTTTCAGGGGAACCAAGAGACCCAGTACTTC; cdr3_aa: CASSFQGNQETQYF
v_call: TRBV12-3/TRBV12-4; cdr3_length: 14; clone_size: once; j_call: TRBJ1-4; d_call: .; cdr3_nt: TGTGTCAGCAGCCCCACCCCCGGGACAGAAAAACTGTTTTTT; cdr3_aa: CVSSPTPGTEKLFF
v_call: TRBV28; cdr3_length: 14; clone_size: many; j_call: TRBJ1-1; d_call: TRBD1; cdr3_nt: TGTGCCAGCAGTTGGTCGGGACAGCCCATAGGAGCTTTCTTT; cdr3_aa: CASSWSGQPIGAFF
v_call: TRBV3-1; cdr3_length: 13; clone_size: many; j_call: TRBJ2-1; d_call: .; cdr3_nt: TGTGCCAGCAGCCAAACTAGCCGAGGTGAGCAGTTCTTC; cdr3_aa: CASSQTSRGEQFF
v_call: TRBV12-3/TRBV12-4; cdr3_length: 14; clone_size: many; j_call: TRBJ2-7; d_call: TRBD1; cdr3_nt: TGTGCCAAGCAGGAACAGGGGAGCCACTACGAGCAGTACTTC; cdr3_aa: CAKQEQGSHYEQYF
v_call: TRBV2; cdr3_length: 16; clone_size: many; j_call: TRBJ2-5; d_call: .; cdr3_nt: TGTGCCAGCAGGACGGACGGCAGGCTGTCAAAAGAGACCCAGTACTTC; cdr3_aa: CASRTDGRLSKETQYF
v_call: TRBV6-1; cdr3_length: 15; clone_size: many; j_call: TRBJ2-1; d_call: TRBD2; cdr3_nt: TGTGCCAGCACCCGACGGACTAGCGGGGAAAATGAGCAGTTCTTC; cdr3_aa: CASTRRTSGENEQFF
v_call: TRBV5-1; cdr3_length: 15; clone_size: many; j_call: TRBJ2-7; d_call: TRBD2; cdr3_nt: TGCGCCAGCAGCAGAGGACTAGCGGGAGCCTACGAGCAGTACTTC; cdr3_aa: CASSRGLAGAYEQYF
v_call: TRBV20-1; cdr3_length: 14; clone_size: .; j_call: TRBJ1-6; d_call: TRBD1; cdr3_nt: TGCAGTGCTAGATCAGGGGGCCAGGGATACGCCCTCCACTTT; cdr3_aa: CSARSGGQGYALHF
v_call: TRBV2; cdr3_length: 17; clone_size: few; j_call: TRBJ2-1; d_call: TRBD2; cdr3_nt: TGTGCCTGTCAGGGTACTAGCGGGGTCAGCTCCTACAATGAGCAGTTCTTC; cdr3_aa: CACQGTSGVSSYNEQFF